This T cell receptor beta chain was identified during a study of blood T cell repertoires in COVID-19. V was trimmed by 1 base and J by 7 bases, leaving 9 bases between them. Germline-derived CDR1 and CDR2 are MNHNS and SASEGT. This CDR3 is 13 amino acids long. The assay was immunoSEQ multiplex PCR, and TCRdb's table has in-frame clones only and misses some. The sample has roughly 100,000 clones; 70% to 85% are singletons. The chain joins TRBV6-1 to TRBJ2-3; D is unresolved. Sequences were obtained from peripheral blood. The TCR comes from a man in his sixties with active or convalescent COVID-19. This CDR3 is CASSEDVQYTQYF. The CDR3 nucleotides read TGTGCCAGCAGTGAAGATGTACAATATACGCAGTATTTT.